These T cell receptor beta chains were read from a single sample in a study of CD8 T cells in Susac syndrome. TCRdb passed the immunoSEQ multiplex PCR reads through MiXCR, listing each CDR3 protein once. The sample records more than 150,000 distinct CDR3 sequences, about 95% being singletons. The sequenced sample was CD4+ T cells from PBMCs. The receptors shown here come from a human donor with Susac syndrome. Each CDR3 is given with its conserved first and last residue. D genes are given only for firm matches. Where a row states a size, it is once, few, many or the class of an expanded clone; other rows omit it.

d_call	clone_size	v_call	j_call	cdr3_nt	cdr3_aa
.	.	TRBV4-1	TRBJ2-1	TGCGCCAGCAGCCAAGAACAGGGAACCTACAATGAGCAGTTCTTC	CASSQEQGTYNEQFF
TRBD1	once	TRBV6-6	TRBJ2-5	TGTGCCAGCAGTCCTACCCGGACAGGGACGGAGACCCAGTACTTC	CASSPTRTGTETQYF
TRBD1	.	TRBV3-1	TRBJ1-2	TGTGCCAGCAGCCACACCCCGTGGACAGGGCCCTATGGCTACACCTTC	CASSHTPWTGPYGYTF
TRBD1	.	TRBV2	TRBJ2-3	TGTGCCAGCAGCTTACAGGGGTTTTCAGATACGCAGTATTTT	CASSLQGFSDTQYF
.	.	TRBV15	TRBJ2-5	TGTGCCACCAGCAGACAGTTTCAAGAGACCCAGTACTTC	CATSRQFQETQYF
.	.	TRBV29-1	TRBJ1-1	TGCAGCGTGTGGGGCCCCAATACTGAAGCTTTCTTT	CSVWGPNTEAFF
TRBD2	.	TRBV7-9	TRBJ2-3	TGTGCCAGCAGCCCCCAGTTCCGGGGGGGGACAGATACGCAGTATTTT	CASSPQFRGGTDTQYF
.	.	TRBV7-6	TRBJ1-3	TGTGCCAGCAGCCTAACTACGGGACTTACTAGAAACACCATATATTTT	CASSLTTGLTRNTIYF
.	.	TRBV13	TRBJ1-2	TGTGCCAGCAGCTTAGACACAGGGCAGGATGGCTACACCTTC	CASSLDTGQDGYTF
TRBD2	.	TRBV13	TRBJ2-1	TGTGCCAGCAGCCGGGGGGGGAGCTCCTACAATGAGCAGTTCTTC	CASSRGGSSYNEQFF